A selection of T cell receptor beta chains follows, all from one sample in a study of blood T cell repertoires in COVID-19. Produced via immunoSEQ multiplex PCR; TCRdb's table is partial and in-frame only. The table lists just under 50,000 clones, more than 70% of them singletons. The specimen was peripheral blood. The receptors were gathered from a human donor in a cohort sampled during active COVID-19. The CDR3 runs from the conserved cysteine through the conserved F or W. A D gene is named only where the DNA matches it firmly. The listing skips clone size in some rows; elsewhere it reads once, few, many or a size class.

TRBV10-1,TRBJ2-3,-,-,TGCGCCAGCAGTGATATAGTCACAGATACGCAGTATTTT,CASSDIVTDTQYF
TRBV27,TRBJ1-6,-,-,TGTGCCAGCAGTTTATTGGGGAGCTCCTATAATTCACCCCTCCACTTT,CASSLLGSSYNSPLHF
TRBV2,TRBJ1-2,TRBD1,-,TGTGCCAGCAGGGGAACAGGGGGCTATGGCTACACCTTC,CASRGTGGYGYTF
TRBV5-1,TRBJ2-5,TRBD1,once,TGCGCCAGCAGCGCTGGGACAGGGGGAGAGACCCAGTACTTC,CASSAGTGGETQYF
TRBV6-2/TRBV6-3,TRBJ1-2,TRBD1,-,TGTGCCAGCAGTGACCGGACAGGGGTCGGCTATGGCTACACCTTC,CASSDRTGVGYGYTF
TRBV6-5,TRBJ2-2,TRBD2,-,TGTGCCAGCAGTTATGCGGGGGTCACGAACACCGGGGAGCTGTTTTTT,CASSYAGVTNTGELFF
TRBV7-2,TRBJ1-2,TRBD1,few,TGTGCCAGCAGCTTAACCGACAGGGTCGGGGGCTACACCTTC,CASSLTDRVGGYTF
TRBV9,TRBJ1-3,-,-,TGTGCCAGCAGCCGAACCCCAGCAGGAGGAAACACCATATATTTT,CASSRTPAGGNTIYF
TRBV6-2/TRBV6-3,TRBJ2-1,-,-,TGTGCCAGCAGCCCCGAGGGCAACCCCTACAATGAGCAGTTCTTC,CASSPEGNPYNEQFF
TRBV30,TRBJ1-3,-,-,TGTGCCTGGAGTGCAGGGCCCTCTGGAAACACCATATATTTT,CAWSAGPSGNTIYF
TRBV7-8,TRBJ2-3,-,once,TGTGCCAGCAGCTTAGGAGTCTGGACAGATACGCAGTATTTT,CASSLGVWTDTQYF
TRBV6-2/TRBV6-3,TRBJ1-2,-,-,TGTGCCAGCAGTTACGACGGCAGGGCGGATGGCTACACCTTC,CASSYDGRADGYTF
TRBV19,TRBJ1-2,-,-,TGTGCCAGTAGTATGGGACAAAGCTATGGCTACACCTTC,CASSMGQSYGYTF
TRBV9,TRBJ1-2,-,-,TGTGCCAGCAGCGCAAACTCGGGCGGGATGGGCTACACCTTC,CASSANSGGMGYTF
TRBV30,TRBJ1-2,TRBD1,-,TGTGCCTGGGAAAGGACAGGGGGCCGATATGGCTACACCTTC,CAWERTGGRYGYTF
TRBV28,TRBJ2-7,-,-,TGTGCGACACTCTCTCTCACCTACGAGCAGTACTTC,CATLSLTYEQYF
TRBV11-2,TRBJ2-2,TRBD2,medium-sized,TGTGCCAGCAGAATCAGCGGGAGTCGACCGGAGCTGTTTTTT,CASRISGSRPELFF
TRBV6-6,TRBJ2-1,-,-,TGTGCCAGCAGTTACTCGAGGGTATACAATGAGCAGTTCTTC,CASSYSRVYNEQFF
TRBV9,TRBJ2-5,TRBD2,-,TGTGCCAGCAGCGTAGTCGGGAGGGCCCTACAAGAGACCCAGTACTTC,CASSVVGRALQETQYF
TRBV2,TRBJ2-1,-,once,TGTGCCAGCGGCGGTAATGAGCAGTTCTTC,CASGGNEQFF
TRBV2,TRBJ2-3,-,once,TGTGCCAGCGGGAGGCGTAGCGGCACTCAAGATACGCAGTATTTT,CASGRRSGTQDTQYF
TRBV19,TRBJ1-4,TRBD1,-,TGTGCCAGTATAAACAGGGGGCGCAATGAAAAACTGTTTTTT,CASINRGRNEKLFF
TRBV6-5,TRBJ2-1,-,-,TGTGCCAGCGGCGGTCCCCAAGAGACGTACAATGAGCAGTTCTTC,CASGGPQETYNEQFF
TRBV10-3,TRBJ2-1,-,-,TGTGCCATCAGTGTTCCGCCGGATAGCAGCTACAATGAGCAGTTCTTC,CAISVPPDSSYNEQFF
TRBV6-5,TRBJ1-1,-,-,TGTGCCAGCAGTTACAAGGACTTTTTCGAAGCTTTCTTT,CASSYKDFFEAFF
TRBV7-3,TRBJ2-1,-,-,TGTGCCAGCAGCTTAATTCTTGAGGGGACAACTACCCTTGGCGAGCAGTTCTTC,CASSLILEGTTTLGEQFF
TRBV6-1,TRBJ2-2,TRBD2,-,TGTGCCAGCAGTGAACTGGGCGGGAGGATAGGGGAGCTGTTTTTT,CASSELGGRIGELFF
TRBV19,TRBJ2-6,TRBD1,-,TGTGCCAGTAAACCGGGACAGGGGGCAACTGGGGCCAACGTCCTGACTTTC,CASKPGQGATGANVLTF
TRBV3-1/TRBV3-2,TRBJ1-3,-,-,TGTGCCAGCAGCCAGCGCTCTGGAAACACCATATATTTT,CASSQRSGNTIYF
TRBV7-2,TRBJ2-1,-,-,TGTGCCAGCAGCGCCGGACAGAACAATGAGCAGTTCTTC,CASSAGQNNEQFF
TRBV7-9,TRBJ2-5,TRBD2,once,TGTGCCAGCAGCTTAACCCTACTAGCGGGTCCGCACTTC,CASSLTLLAGPHF
TRBV18,TRBJ1-5,TRBD1,-,TGTGCCAGCTCACGGGACAGGGGGAATCAGCCCCAGCATTTT,CASSRDRGNQPQHF
TRBV6-4,TRBJ2-3,TRBD2,-,TGTGCCAGCAGTGCGGCGGGGGGAGGCACAGATACGCAGTATTTT,CASSAAGGGTDTQYF
TRBV28,TRBJ2-7,-,-,TGTGCCAGCAGGGAGAACCCCTACGAGCAGTACTTC,CASRENPYEQYF
TRBV9,TRBJ2-1,-,-,TGTGCCAGCAGCGTCTTTGGGGCAGGGGTCGTTAATGAGCAGTTCTTC,CASSVFGAGVVNEQFF
TRBV24-1,TRBJ2-4,-,-,TGTGCCACCAGTGATGGGGGGACAGATAAAAACATTCAGTACTTC,CATSDGGTDKNIQYF
TRBV19,TRBJ1-5,-,-,TGTGCCAGTACCTATACCTCGGGGGGGTTTAGCAATCAGCCCCAGCATTTT,CASTYTSGGFSNQPQHF
TRBV27,TRBJ2-1,TRBD2,-,TGTGCCAGCAGTCCGGGACTAGCGTTCAATGAGCAGTTCTTC,CASSPGLAFNEQFF
TRBV5-4,TRBJ1-3,TRBD1,-,TGTGCCACCCCTCCCAAGACAGGGGCCGGGCGGTGGGGAAACACCATATATTTT,CATPPKTGAGRWGNTIYF
TRBV5-1,TRBJ2-7,-,-,TGCGCCAGCAGCCAAGAAACAGTTTTACGAGAGCAGTACTTC,CASSQETVLREQYF
TRBV5-6,TRBJ1-2,TRBD1,-,TGTGCCAGCAGTACTGATACAGGGGCGCCCCTCTATGGCTACACCTTC,CASSTDTGAPLYGYTF
TRBV21-1,TRBJ2-2,-,once,TGTGCCAGCAGCAACGGGAGTCTAGCAGGGACCGGGGAGCTGTTTTTT,CASSNGSLAGTGELFF
TRBV7-9,TRBJ1-4,TRBD1,-,TGTGCCAGCAGCCCGGGACAGGTGAATGAAAAACTGTTTTTT,CASSPGQVNEKLFF
TRBV18,TRBJ1-6,TRBD1,-,TGTGCCAGCTCAGCGGGACAGGGAACCTATAATTCACCCCTCCACTTT,CASSAGQGTYNSPLHF
TRBV5-5,TRBJ1-1,TRBD1,-,TGTGCCAGCAGCCGCCGGGACAGGGTAGTTAACACTGAAGCTTTCTTT,CASSRRDRVVNTEAFF
TRBV13,TRBJ1-1,-,-,TGTGCCAGCAGCTTAGGTGTTCGGACAGTGGAAGCTTTCTTT,CASSLGVRTVEAFF
TRBV7-2,TRBJ2-7,-,-,TGTGCCAGCAGCTTAGAACCCGGGACCTACGAGCAGTACTTC,CASSLEPGTYEQYF
TRBV7-2,TRBJ1-5,TRBD1,-,TGTGCCAGCAGCTCCGGACAGGGCTTTCAGCCCCAGCATTTT,CASSSGQGFQPQHF
TRBV7-6,TRBJ2-7,-,-,TGTGCCAGCAGCTTACGGGATGATGAGAACTACGAGCAGTACTTC,CASSLRDDENYEQYF
TRBV6-5,TRBJ1-2,TRBD1,once,TGTGCCAGCAGCCGGGACAGGGGGAGCTATGGCTACACCTTC,CASSRDRGSYGYTF
TRBV7-9,TRBJ2-7,-,few,TGTGCCAGCAGCCCTACAGGGTACGAGCAGTACTTC,CASSPTGYEQYF
TRBV5-6,TRBJ1-1,TRBD1,-,TGTGCCAGCAGCTTTGGAAACAGGGGTGGCACTGAAGCTTTCTTT,CASSFGNRGGTEAFF
TRBV27,TRBJ2-7,TRBD1,-,TGTGCCAGCAGCTCCCGCCACTGGACAGGGGGCTACGAGCAGTACTTC,CASSSRHWTGGYEQYF
TRBV2,TRBJ1-1,-,-,TGTGCCAGCAGTGTGGGAGGGACCCCTGAAGCTTTCTTT,CASSVGGTPEAFF
TRBV10-3,TRBJ2-3,-,few,TGTGCCATCAGTGTCCAGAGTAGCGGGGACAGTCCGTATACGCAGTATTTT,CAISVQSSGDSPYTQYF
TRBV5-1,TRBJ2-7,-,once,TGCGCCAGCAGCTTAACAGACAGGCCTTATAGCTACGAGCAGTACTTC,CASSLTDRPYSYEQYF
TRBV6-2/TRBV6-3,TRBJ2-7,TRBD1,-,TGTGCCAGCAGTTACGGTAGGGGGCCCTACGAGCAGTACTTC,CASSYGRGPYEQYF
TRBV27,TRBJ2-7,-,-,TGTGCCAGCAGCAACAGGGTGCTCTCCTACGAGCAGTACTTC,CASSNRVLSYEQYF
TRBV5-1,TRBJ2-1,TRBD2,-,TGCGCCAGCAGCACCCGGGGGGGCAATGAGCAGTTCTTC,CASSTRGGNEQFF